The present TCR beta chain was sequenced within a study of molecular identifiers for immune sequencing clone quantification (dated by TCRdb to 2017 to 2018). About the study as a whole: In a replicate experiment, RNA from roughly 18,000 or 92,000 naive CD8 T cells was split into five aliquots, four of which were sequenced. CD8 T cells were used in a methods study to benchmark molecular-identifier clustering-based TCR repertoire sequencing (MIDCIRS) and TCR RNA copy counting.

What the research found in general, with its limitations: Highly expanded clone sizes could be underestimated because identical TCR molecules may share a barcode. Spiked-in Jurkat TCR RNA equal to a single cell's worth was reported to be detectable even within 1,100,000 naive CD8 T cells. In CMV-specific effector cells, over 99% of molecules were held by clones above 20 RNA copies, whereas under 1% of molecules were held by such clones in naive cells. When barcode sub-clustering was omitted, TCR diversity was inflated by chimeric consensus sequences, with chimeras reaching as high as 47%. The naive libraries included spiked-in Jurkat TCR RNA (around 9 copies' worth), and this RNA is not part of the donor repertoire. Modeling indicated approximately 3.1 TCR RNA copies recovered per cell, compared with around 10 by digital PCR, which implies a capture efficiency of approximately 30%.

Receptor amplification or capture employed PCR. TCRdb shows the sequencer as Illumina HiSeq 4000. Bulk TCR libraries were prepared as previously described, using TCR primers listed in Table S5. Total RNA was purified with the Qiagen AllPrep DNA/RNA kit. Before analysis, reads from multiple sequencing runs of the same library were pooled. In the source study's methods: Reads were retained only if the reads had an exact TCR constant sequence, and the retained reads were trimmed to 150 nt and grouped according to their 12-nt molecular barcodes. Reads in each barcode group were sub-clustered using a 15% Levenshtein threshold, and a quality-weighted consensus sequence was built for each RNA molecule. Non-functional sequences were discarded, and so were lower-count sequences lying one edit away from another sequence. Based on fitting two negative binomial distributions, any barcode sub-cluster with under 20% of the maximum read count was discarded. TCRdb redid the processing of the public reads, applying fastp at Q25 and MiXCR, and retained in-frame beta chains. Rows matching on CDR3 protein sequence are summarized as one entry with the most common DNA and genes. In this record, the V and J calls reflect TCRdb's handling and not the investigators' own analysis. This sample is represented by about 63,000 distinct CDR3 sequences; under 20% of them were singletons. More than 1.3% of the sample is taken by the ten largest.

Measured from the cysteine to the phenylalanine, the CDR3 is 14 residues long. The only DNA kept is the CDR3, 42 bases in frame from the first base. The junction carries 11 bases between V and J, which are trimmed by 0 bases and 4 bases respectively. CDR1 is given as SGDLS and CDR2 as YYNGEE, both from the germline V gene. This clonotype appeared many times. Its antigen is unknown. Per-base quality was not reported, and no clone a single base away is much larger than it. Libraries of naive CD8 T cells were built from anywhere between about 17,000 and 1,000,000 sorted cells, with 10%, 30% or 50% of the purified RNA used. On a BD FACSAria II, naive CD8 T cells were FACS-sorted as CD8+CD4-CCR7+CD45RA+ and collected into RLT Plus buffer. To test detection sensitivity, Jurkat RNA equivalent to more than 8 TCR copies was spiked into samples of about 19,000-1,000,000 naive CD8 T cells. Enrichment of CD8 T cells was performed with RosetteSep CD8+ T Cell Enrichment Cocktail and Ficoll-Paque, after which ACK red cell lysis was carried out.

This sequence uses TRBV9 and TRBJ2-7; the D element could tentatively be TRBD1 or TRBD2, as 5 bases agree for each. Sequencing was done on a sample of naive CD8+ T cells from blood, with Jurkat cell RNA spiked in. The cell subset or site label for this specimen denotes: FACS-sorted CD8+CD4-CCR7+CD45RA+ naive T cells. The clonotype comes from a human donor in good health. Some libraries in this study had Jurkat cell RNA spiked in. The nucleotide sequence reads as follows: TGTGCCAGCAGCGTAGGGGGGACGGGGTACGAGCAGTACTTC. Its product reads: CASSVGGTGYEQYF.